The rows below give T cell receptor beta chains drawn from one sample of a study of beta chain features in type 1 diabetes. Only in-frame clones appear in the TCRdb table, and some are missing; sequencing was by immunoSEQ multiplex PCR. The data contain around 330,000 clones, 9.5% to 12% of them singletons. Sequenced: naive CD4+ T cells from blood. These receptors were obtained from a woman aged 25 to 39 in good health. CDR3s include the opening cysteine and the closing phenylalanine or tryptophan. For some rows the clone size is stated as once, few or many, or as a class when expanded; others skip it.

length	size	V	J	CDR3
16	-	TRBV29-1	TRBJ2-1	CSVGRKVGASYNEQFF
13	-	TRBV7-2	TRBJ2-7	CASSPRQFYEQYF
15	few	TRBV10-3	TRBJ1-2	CAIRADRGLNYGYTF
13	-	TRBV6-5	TRBJ1-1	CASSYSEGFGAFF
15	-	TRBV11-2	TRBJ2-5	CASSLVFLGRETQYF
13	-	TRBV7-9	TRBJ1-1	CASSGGQYTEAFF
15	-	TRBV11-2	TRBJ2-7	CASSLRTSFSYEQYF
15	-	TRBV27	TRBJ2-7	CASSFQLAGGIEQYF
15	few	TRBV5-1	TRBJ2-5	CASSLSVGTEETQYF
15	few	TRBV19	TRBJ2-5	CASSPSMGQQETQYF
16	few	TRBV28	TRBJ1-3	CASSFLGTGAGNTIYF
16	few	TRBV28	TRBJ1-1	CASSTWEWEEDTEAFF
15	few	TRBV2	TRBJ2-4	CASTGGSLAKNIQYF
12	few	TRBV7-9	TRBJ2-5	CATLGAQETQYF
13	-	TRBV25-1	TRBJ2-7	CASGSDNSYEQYF
19	-	TRBV5-8	TRBJ2-1	CASSLVVLAGDGSYNEQFF
11	few	TRBV28	TRBJ2-5	CASSPRETQYF
13	many	TRBV7-9	TRBJ1-5	CASSFSGNQPQHF
16	-	TRBV9	TRBJ2-1	CASSPRGLAGWNEQFF
16	few	TRBV4-2	TRBJ2-4	CASSPSWGGAKNIQYF
12	few	TRBV28	TRBJ1-1	CASSLGQFEAFF
14	few	TRBV18	TRBJ2-1	CASSPSGVNNEQFF
18	-	TRBV4-3	TRBJ2-3	CASSHTWDRKNLSDTQYF
13	few	TRBV7-2	TRBJ1-1	CASSLGTGDQAFF
14	few	TRBV28	TRBJ1-5	CASSLGQGQQPQHF
14	-	TRBV29-1	TRBJ1-1	CSVDLRGPNTEAFF
15	few	TRBV2	TRBJ2-1	CASKTRQGSYNEQFF
16	-	TRBV18	TRBJ1-5	CASSPGTGGDYQPQHF
13	few	TRBV29-1	TRBJ2-5	CSVEKTGQETQYF
14	few	TRBV19	TRBJ2-3	CASSQGPRTDTQYF
14	-	TRBV5-1	TRBJ2-3	CASSLFGIADTQYF
16	-	TRBV18	TRBJ2-5	CASSPGTGTFQETQYF
12	-	TRBV7-3	TRBJ2-1	CASSDRGNEQFF
11	-	TRBV19	TRBJ1-5	CASSTDRRQHF
15	few	TRBV5-6	TRBJ1-4	CASSDMTGANEKLFF
13	-	TRBV30	TRBJ1-2	CAWSVLFNYGYTF
13	-	TRBV28	TRBJ1-3	CASSLSAGNTIYF
13	few	TRBV28	TRBJ2-1	CASRKTQGNEQFF